This record looks at one T cell receptor beta chain sequence and its context. The antigen remains unidentified. This sample is part of a study of shared clonotypes between healthy human individuals. Overall study findings and caveats: Since donors were few, the genetic and exposure-history diversity represented was limited.

Germline V gene lookup returns CDR1 MNHEY and CDR2 SMNVEV (reference sequence). The V gene end was trimmed by 5 bases and the J gene end by 2 bases; junction bases not matched to a gene: 12. The CDR3 is 16 amino acids. A CD45RA-negative memory subset and a CD45RA+ naive subset were separated from the CD4+ cells. Researchers divided each subset's genomic DNA evenly across several immunoSEQ plates. The authors loaded around 200 ng DNA, around 30,000 T cell genomes, into sorted-subset replicate PCRs. Using immunoSEQ multiplex PCR, the repertoire was profiled, and TCRdb retains in-frame clones only, with some absent. The sample includes a few hundred thousand clones, 97% seen only once; the top ten take around 0.057%.

Specimen: naive CD4+ T cells sorted from blood. As for subset: CD45RA+ positively selected. The source is a woman in her twenties or thirties in good health. V and J are TRBV27 and TRBJ2-7, with 7 nucleotides matching TRBD1. This CDR3 reads CASSPRRQGVTYEQYF. The CDR3 region has the DNA TGTGCCAGCAGTCCCCGGCGACAGGGAGTAACCTACGAGCAGTACTTC.